The clone carrying this T cell receptor beta chain was picked up many times. The data belong to a study of blood T cell repertoires in COVID-19. Study at large: In each case, the material was cDNA or gDNA derived from T cells, B-cell-depleted T cells, or PBMCs.

The CDR3 sequence is 15 residues long. The V and J ends lost 6 bases and 4 bases, in that order; junction bases with no gene match: 8. The V gene's germline CDR1 is LNHDA and CDR2 SQIVND (reference sequence). Study processing details: Estimation of nucleated cell counts was performed using reference gene primer amplification. Data came from immunoSEQ multiplex PCR; TCRdb stores just in-frame clones and leaves some out. That table is the source of V, J and clone size, and D and trimming were worked out from the DNA. Of some 340,000 clones in the sample, 85% were seen once. This clonotype originated in a young woman with acute or convalescent COVID-19. The sequenced sample was peripheral blood. The chain carries TRBV19 and TRBJ2-2, with 7 nucleotides matching TRBD1. The CDR3 region is CASSRPGTATGELFF. In DNA form, the CDR3 reads TGTGCCAGTAGCCGACCCGGGACAGCCACCGGGGAGCTGTTTTTT.